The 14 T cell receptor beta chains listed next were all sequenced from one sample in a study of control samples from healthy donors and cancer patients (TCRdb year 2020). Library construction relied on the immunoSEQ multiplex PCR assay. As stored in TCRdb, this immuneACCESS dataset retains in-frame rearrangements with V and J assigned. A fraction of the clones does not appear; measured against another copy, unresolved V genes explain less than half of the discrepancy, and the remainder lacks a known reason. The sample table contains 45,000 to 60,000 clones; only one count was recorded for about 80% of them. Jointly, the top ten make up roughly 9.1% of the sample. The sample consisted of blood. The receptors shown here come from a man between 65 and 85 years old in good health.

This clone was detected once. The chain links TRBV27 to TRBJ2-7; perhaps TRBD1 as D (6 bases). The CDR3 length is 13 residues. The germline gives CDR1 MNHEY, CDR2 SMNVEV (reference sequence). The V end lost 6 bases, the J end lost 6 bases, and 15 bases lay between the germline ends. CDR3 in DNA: TGTGCCAGCAGAGGACAGACAAATTTCGAGCAGTACTTC. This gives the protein CASRGQTNFEQYF.

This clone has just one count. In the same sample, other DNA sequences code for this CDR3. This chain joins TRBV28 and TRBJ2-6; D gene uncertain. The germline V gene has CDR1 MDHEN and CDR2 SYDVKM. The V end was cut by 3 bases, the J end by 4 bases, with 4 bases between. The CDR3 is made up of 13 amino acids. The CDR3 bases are TGTGCCAGCAGTTTCTCCGGGGCCAACGTCCTGACTTTC. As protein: CASSFSGANVLTF.

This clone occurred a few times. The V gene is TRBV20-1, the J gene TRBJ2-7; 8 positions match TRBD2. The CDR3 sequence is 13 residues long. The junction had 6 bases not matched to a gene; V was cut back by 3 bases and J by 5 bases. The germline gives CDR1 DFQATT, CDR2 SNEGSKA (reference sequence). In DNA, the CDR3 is TGCAGTGCTAGTCCGGGGGGGGCCCACGAGCAGTACTTC. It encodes CSASPGGAHEQYF.

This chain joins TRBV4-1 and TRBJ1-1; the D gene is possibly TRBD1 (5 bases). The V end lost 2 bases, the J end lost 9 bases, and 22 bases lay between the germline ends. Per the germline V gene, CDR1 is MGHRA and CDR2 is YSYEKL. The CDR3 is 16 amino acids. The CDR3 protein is CASSQLITGTGNQAFF. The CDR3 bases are TGCGCCAGCAGCCAATTAATAACCGGGACGGGAAACCAAGCTTTCTTT.

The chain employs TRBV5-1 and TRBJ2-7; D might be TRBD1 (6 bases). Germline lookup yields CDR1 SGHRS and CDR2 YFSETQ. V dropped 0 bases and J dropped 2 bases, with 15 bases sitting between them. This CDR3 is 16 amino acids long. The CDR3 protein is CASSLVVGATTYEQYF. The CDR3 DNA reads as TGCGCCAGCAGCTTGGTGGTGGGGGCTACTACCTACGAGCAGTACTTC.

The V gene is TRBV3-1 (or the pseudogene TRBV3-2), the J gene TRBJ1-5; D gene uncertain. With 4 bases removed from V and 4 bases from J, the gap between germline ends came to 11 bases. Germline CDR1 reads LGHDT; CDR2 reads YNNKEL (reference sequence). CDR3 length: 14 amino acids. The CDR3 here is CASSRSGLNQPQHF. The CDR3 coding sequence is TGTGCCAGCAGCCGTTCAGGTTTAAATCAGCCCCAGCATTTT.

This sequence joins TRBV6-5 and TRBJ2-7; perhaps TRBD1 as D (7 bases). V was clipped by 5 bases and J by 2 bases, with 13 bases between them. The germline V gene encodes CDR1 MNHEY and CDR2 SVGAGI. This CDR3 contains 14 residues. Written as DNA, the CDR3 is TGTGCCAGCAGTCTCCTCAGGGGGGCCTACGAGCAGTACTTC. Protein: CASSLLRGAYEQYF.

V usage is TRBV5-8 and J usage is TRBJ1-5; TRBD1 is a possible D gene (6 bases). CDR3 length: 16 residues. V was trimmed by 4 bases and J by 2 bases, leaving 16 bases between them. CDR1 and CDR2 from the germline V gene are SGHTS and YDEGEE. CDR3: CASSALGGAGNQPQHF. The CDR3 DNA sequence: TGTGCCAGCAGCGCCCTTGGGGGGGCGGGCAATCAGCCCCAGCATTTT.

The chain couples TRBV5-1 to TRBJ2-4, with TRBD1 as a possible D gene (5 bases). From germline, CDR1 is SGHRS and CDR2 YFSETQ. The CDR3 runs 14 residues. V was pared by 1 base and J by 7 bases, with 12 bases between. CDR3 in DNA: TGCGCCAGCAGCTTGAGTGCAGGGTTGAACATTCAGTACTTC. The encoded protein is CASSLSAGLNIQYF.

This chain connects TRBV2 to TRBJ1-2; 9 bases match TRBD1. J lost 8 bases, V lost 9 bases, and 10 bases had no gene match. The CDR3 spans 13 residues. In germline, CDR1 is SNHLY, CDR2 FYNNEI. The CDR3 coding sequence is TGTGCCAGTCTACCGGGACAGGGAGGAGGCTACACCTTC. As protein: CASLPGQGGGYTF.

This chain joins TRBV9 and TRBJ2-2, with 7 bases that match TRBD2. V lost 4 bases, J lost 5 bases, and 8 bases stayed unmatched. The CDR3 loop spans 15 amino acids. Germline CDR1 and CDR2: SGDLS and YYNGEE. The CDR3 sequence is CASSPEAGWTGELFF. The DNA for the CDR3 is TGTGCCAGCAGCCCAGAAGCGGGATGGACCGGGGAGCTGTTTTTT.

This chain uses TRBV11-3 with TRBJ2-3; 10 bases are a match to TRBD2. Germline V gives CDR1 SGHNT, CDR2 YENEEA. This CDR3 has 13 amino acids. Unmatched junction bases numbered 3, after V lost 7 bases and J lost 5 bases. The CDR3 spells CASNIAGGDTQYF. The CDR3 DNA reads TGTGCCAGCAATATAGCGGGGGGAGATACGCAGTATTTT. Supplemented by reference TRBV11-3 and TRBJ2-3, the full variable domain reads EAGVVQSPRYKIIEKKQPVAFWCNPISGHNTLYWYLQNLGQGPELLIRYENEEAVDDSQLPKDRFSAERLKGVDSTLKIQPAELGDSAVYLCASNIAGGDTQYFGPGTRLTVL.

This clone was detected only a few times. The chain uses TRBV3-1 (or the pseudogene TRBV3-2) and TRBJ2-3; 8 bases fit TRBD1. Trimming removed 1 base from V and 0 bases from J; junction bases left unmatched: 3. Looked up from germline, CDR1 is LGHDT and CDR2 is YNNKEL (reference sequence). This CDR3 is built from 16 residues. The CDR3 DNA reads TGTGCCAGCAGCCAAGGGACAGGGTCTAGCACAGATACGCAGTATTTT. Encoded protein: CASSQGTGSSTDTQYF.

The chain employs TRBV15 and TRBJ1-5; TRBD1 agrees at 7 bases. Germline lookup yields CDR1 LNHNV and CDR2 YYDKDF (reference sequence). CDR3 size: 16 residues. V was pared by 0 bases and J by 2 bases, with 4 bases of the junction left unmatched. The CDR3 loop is CATSRDPGQGNQPQHF. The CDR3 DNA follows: TGTGCCACCAGCAGAGATCCCGGACAGGGCAATCAGCCCCAGCATTTT.